This entry concerns a single T cell receptor beta chain. The data derive from a study of blood T cell repertoires in COVID-19. Across the study: Some COVID-19 samples were acute and others convalescent; all came from the United States, Italy and Spain. Sources were T cells, B-cell-depleted T cells, or PBMCs; the material itself was cDNA or gDNA.

CDR3 length equals 13 residues. Between the trimmed V and J ends, which lost 5 bases and 6 bases, there was a span of 13 bases. Germline V gene sequence: CDR1 SGHTA, CDR2 FQGNSA. Generated by immunoSEQ multiplex PCR, the TCRdb table keeps only in-frame clones and is missing some. The table shows around 280,000 clones, with 75% to 90% occurring only once. The chain has TRBV7-2 and TRBJ1-1; a possible D gene is TRBD1 (6 bases). Sequenced: peripheral blood. This TCR derives from a woman in her thirties who had recovered from COVID-19. CDR3 DNA sequence: TGTGCCAGCAGCCTCGAACAGGGCGCTGAAGCTTTCTTT. Protein sequence: CASSLEQGAEAFF.